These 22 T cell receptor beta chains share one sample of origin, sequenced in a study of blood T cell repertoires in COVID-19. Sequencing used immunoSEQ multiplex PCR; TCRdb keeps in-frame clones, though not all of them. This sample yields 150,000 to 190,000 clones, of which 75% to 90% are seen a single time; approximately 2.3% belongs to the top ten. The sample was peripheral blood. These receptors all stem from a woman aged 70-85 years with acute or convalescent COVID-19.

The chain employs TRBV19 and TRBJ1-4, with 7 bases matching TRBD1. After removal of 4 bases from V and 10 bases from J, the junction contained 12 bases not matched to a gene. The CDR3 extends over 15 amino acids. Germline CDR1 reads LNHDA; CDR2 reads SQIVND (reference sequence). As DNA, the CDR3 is TGTGCCAGTAGTAAAATGGGGGACAGAAGACCAAAACTGTTTTTT. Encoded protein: CASSKMGDRRPKLFF.

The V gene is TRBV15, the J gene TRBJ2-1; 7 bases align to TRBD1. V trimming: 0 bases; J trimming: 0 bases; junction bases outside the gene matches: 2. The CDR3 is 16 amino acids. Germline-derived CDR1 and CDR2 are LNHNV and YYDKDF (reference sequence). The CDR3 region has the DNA TGTGCCACCAGCAGAGATCGGGACAGCTCCTACAATGAGCAGTTCTTC. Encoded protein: CATSRDRDSSYNEQFF. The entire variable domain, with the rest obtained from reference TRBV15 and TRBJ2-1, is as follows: DAMVIQNPRYQVTQFGKPVTLSCSQTLNHNVMYWYQQKSSQAPKLLFHYYDKDFNNEADTPDNFQSRRPNTSFCFLDIRSPGLGDTAMYLCATSRDRDSSYNEQFFGPGTRLTVL.

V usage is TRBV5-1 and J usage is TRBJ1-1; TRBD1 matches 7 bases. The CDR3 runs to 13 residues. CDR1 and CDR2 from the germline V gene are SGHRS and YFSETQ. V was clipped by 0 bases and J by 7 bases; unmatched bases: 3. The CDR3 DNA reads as TGCGCCAGCAGCTTGGAAGGGGGCGTTGAAGCTTTCTTT. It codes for CASSLEGGVEAFF.

CDR3 coding DNA: TGTGCCATCGGGGAGGGGACTTGGAATGAGCAGTTCTTC. As protein: CAIGEGTWNEQFF. The chain carries TRBV10-3 and TRBJ2-1; 7 nucleotides match TRBD2. Unmatched junction bases numbered 8, after V lost 8 bases and J lost 7 bases. CDR1 ENHRY and CDR2 SYGVKD come from the germline V gene. There are 13 residues in the CDR3.

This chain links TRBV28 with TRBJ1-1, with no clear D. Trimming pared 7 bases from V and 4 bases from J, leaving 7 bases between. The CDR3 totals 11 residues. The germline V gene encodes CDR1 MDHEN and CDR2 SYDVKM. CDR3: CASTRGTEAFF. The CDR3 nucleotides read TGTGCCAGCACCAGAGGCACTGAAGCTTTCTTT.

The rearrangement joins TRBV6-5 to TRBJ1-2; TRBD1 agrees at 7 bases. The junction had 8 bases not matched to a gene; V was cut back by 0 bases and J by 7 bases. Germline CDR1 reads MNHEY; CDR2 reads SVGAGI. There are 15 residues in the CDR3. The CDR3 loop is CASSYSGQAFSGYTF. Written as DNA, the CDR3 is TGTGCCAGCAGTTACTCCGGACAGGCCTTTTCTGGCTACACCTTC.

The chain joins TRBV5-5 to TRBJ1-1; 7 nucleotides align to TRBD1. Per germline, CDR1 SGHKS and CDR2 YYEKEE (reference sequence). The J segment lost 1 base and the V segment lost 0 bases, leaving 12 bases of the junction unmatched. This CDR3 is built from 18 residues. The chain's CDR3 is CASSLELLGQLKNTEAFF. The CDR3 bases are TGTGCCAGCAGCTTGGAGCTTTTGGGACAGCTAAAGAACACTGAAGCTTTCTTT.

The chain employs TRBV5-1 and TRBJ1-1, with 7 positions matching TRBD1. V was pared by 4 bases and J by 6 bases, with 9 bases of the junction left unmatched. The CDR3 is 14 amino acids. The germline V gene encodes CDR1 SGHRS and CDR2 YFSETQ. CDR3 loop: CASSSEQGSSEAFF. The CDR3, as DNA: TGCGCCAGCAGCAGCGAACAGGGGTCATCTGAAGCTTTCTTT.

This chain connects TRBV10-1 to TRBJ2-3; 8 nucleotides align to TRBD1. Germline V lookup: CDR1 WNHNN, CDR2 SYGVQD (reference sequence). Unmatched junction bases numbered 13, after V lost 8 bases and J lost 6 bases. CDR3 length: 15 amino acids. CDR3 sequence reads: CASQSPRGQSDTQYF. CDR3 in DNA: TGCGCCAGCCAATCCCCCAGGGGGCAATCTGATACGCAGTATTTT.

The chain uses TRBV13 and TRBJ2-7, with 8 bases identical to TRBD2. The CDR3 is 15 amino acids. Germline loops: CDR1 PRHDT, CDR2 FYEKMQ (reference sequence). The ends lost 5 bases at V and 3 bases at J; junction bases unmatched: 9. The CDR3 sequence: CASSPPLADLYEQYF. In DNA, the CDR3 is TGTGCCAGCAGCCCCCCACTAGCGGATCTCTACGAGCAGTACTTC.

This CDR3 is CASNDRGYGYTF. The CDR3 DNA is TGTGCCAGTAATGACAGGGGGTATGGCTACACCTTC. V is TRBV19 and J is TRBJ1-2; 9 positions agree with TRBD1. Per germline, CDR1 LNHDA and CDR2 SQIVND (reference sequence). V trimming: 7 bases; J trimming: 5 bases; junction bases outside the gene matches: 2. This CDR3 has 12 amino acids.

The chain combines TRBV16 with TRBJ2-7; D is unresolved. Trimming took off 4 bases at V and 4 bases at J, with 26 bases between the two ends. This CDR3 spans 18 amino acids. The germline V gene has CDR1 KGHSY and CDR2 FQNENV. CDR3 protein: CASSRRHLSPHTLYEQYV. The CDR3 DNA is TGTGCCAGCAGCCGGCGGCATCTCTCGCCCCATACTTTATACGAGCAGTACGTC.

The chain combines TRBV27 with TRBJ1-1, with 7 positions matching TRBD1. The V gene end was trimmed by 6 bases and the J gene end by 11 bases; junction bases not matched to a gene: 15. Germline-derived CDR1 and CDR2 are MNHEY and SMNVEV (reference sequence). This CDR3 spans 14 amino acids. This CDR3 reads CASSSQVYPGQAFF. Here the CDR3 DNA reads TGTGCCAGCAGCTCACAGGTGTATCCGGGACAGGCTTTCTTT.

The CDR3 here is CASIGGTGIDYPGELFF. CDR3 coding DNA: TGTGCCAGCATTGGGGGGACAGGGATTGATTATCCCGGGGAGCTGTTTTTT. This rearrangement joins TRBV28 to TRBJ2-2, with 9 bases aligning to TRBD1. The CDR3 has 17 amino acids. Germline CDR1 and CDR2: MDHEN and SYDVKM. V was pared by 7 bases and J by 6 bases, with 15 bases of the junction left unmatched.

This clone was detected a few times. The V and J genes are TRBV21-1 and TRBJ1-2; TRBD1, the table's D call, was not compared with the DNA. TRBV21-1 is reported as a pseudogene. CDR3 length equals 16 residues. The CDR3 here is CASSTSHSGTGAGYTF. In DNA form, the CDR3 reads TGTGCCAGCAGCACATCACATTCCGGGACAGGAGCCGGCTACACCTTC.

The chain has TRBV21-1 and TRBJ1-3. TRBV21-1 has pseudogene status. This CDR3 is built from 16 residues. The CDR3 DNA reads TGTGCCAGCCTACTAGAGAGGGGGGGGCTGGGAAACACCATATATTTT. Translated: CASLLERGGLGNTIYF.

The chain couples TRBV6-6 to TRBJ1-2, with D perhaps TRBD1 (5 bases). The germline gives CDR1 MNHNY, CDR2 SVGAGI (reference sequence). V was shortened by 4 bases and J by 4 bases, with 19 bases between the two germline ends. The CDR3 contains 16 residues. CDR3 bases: TGTGCCAGCAGTTTCCCCGAGGTGGGGCAGGGCTATGGCTACACCTTC. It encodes CASSFPEVGQGYGYTF.

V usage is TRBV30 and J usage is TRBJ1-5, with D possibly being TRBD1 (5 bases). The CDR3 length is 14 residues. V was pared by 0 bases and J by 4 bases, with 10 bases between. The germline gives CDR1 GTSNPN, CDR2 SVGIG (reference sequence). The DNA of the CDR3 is TGTGCCTGGAGTGTACCCAGGGCGAATCAGCCCCAGCATTTT. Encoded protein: CAWSVPRANQPQHF.

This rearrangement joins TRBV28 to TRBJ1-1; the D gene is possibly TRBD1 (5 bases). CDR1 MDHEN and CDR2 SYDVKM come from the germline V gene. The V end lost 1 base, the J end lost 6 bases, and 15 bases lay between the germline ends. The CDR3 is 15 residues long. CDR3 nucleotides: TGTGCCAGCAGTTTATTACCAGGGAACTTGCCTGAAGCTTTCTTT. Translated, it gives CASSLLPGNLPEAFF.

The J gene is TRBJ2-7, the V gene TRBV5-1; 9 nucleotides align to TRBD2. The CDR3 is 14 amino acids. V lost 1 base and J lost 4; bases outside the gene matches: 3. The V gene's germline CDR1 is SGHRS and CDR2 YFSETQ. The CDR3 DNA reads TGCGCCAGCAGCTTGTTAGCGGGGGAATACGAGCAGTACGTC. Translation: CASSLLAGEYEQYV.

CDR3 nucleotide sequence: TGTGCCACCAGTGATTCGACAGATGAGCAGTTCTTC. Translating gives CATSDSTDEQFF. J is TRBJ2-1 and V is TRBV24-1; a weak D match, TRBD1 (5 bases). CDR3 length equals 12 residues. V was trimmed by 2 bases and J by 8 bases, leaving 6 bases between them. Germline CDR1 KGHDR, CDR2 SFDVKD.

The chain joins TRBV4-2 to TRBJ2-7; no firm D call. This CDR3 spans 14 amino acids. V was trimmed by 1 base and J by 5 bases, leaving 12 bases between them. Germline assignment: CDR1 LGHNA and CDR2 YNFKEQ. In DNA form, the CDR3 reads TGTGCCAGCAGCCAAGTTGGGCAGGCCAACGAGCAGTACTTC. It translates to CASSQVGQANEQYF.